This TCR beta chain was sequenced during a study of blood T cell repertoires in COVID-19. Overall study context: Collection of acute and convalescent COVID-19 samples took place in the United States, Italy and Spain.

Sequencing was performed with immunoSEQ multiplex PCR; in TCRdb, only in-frame clones are kept and a portion is missing. The repertoire includes 75,000 to 90,000 clones, roughly 80% of them detected once, and more than 10% sits in the top ten. V lost 5 bases to trimming and J lost 6 bases, with 13 bases between them. The CDR3 contains 13 residues. Germline V lookup: CDR1 SGHTA, CDR2 FQGNSA. The sample taken for sequencing was peripheral blood. V is TRBV7-2 and J is TRBJ1-1; D is unresolved. The receptor was derived from a woman between 40 and 55 years old with active or convalescent COVID-19. The CDR3 DNA follows: TGTGCCAGCAGCGTTCCCCCGTATTCTGAAGCTTTCTTT. Its translation is CASSVPPYSEAFF.